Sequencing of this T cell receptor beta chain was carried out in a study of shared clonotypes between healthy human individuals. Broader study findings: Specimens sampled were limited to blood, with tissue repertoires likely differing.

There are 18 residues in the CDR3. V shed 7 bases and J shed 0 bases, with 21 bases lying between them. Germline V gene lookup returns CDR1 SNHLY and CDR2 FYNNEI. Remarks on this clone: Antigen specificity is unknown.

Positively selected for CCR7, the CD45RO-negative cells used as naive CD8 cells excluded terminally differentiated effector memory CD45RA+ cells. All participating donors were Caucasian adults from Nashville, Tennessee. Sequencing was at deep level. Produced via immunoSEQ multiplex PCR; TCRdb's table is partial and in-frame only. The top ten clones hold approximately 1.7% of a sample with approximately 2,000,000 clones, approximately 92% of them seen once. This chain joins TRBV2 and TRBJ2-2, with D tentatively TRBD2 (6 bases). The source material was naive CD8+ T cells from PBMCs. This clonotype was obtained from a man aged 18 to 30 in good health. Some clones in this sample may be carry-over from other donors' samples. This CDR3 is CASNLRGGGEANTGELFF. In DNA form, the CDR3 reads TGTGCCAGCAACCTTCGTGGGGGAGGAGAGGCGAACACCGGGGAGCTGTTTTTT.